This TCR beta chain appears in the sequencing data of a study of blood T cell repertoires in COVID-19. Looking at the study overall: Acute and convalescent COVID-19 samples came from the United States, Italy and Spain. In each case, the material was cDNA or gDNA derived from T cells, B-cell-depleted T cells, or PBMCs.

This clone showed up just once. Original handling: From reference gene primer amplification, estimates of nucleated cell counts were derived. Sequencing was performed with immunoSEQ multiplex PCR; in TCRdb, only in-frame clones are kept and a portion is missing. Clone size and V and J calls were adopted from that table, with D and trimming inferred from the DNA. In the table there are some 300,000 clones, about 91% of which are singletons. The CDR3 is 16 amino acids. The J gene is TRBJ1-2, the V gene TRBV21-1; the table names TRBD1, a call not compared with the DNA. TRBV21-1 is recorded as a pseudogene. This clonotype was obtained from a woman younger than 45 who had recovered from COVID-19. Specimen: peripheral blood. CDR3 in DNA: TGTGCCAGCAGCAGGGATCAGGACAGGGGAAACTATGGCTACACCTTC. Encoded protein: CASSRDQDRGNYGYTF.